This TCR beta chain was sequenced for a study of blood T cell repertoires in COVID-19. This CDR3 spans 15 amino acids. Germline CDR1 SGHKS, CDR2 YYEKEE (reference sequence). The V and J ends lost 1 base and 2 bases, in that order; junction bases with no gene match: 4. Assay: immunoSEQ multiplex PCR; the TCRdb copy retains only in-frame clones and omits some. The table lists fewer than 350,000 clones, more than 80% of them singletons. This clone was recorded many times. Source material: peripheral blood. The chain employs TRBV5-5 and TRBJ1-2, with 8 bases matching TRBD1. The sequence came from a woman aged 25 to 39 with COVID-19, enrolled during active disease. The CDR3 protein is CASSLSGGVNYGYTF. The CDR3 nucleotides read TGTGCCAGCAGCTTGTCAGGGGGCGTAAACTATGGCTACACCTTC.